Each of the 26 T cell receptor beta chains below was sequenced from the same sample in a study of T cell responses to AZD1222 COVID-19 vaccine. Using immunoSEQ multiplex PCR, the repertoire was profiled, and TCRdb retains in-frame clones only, with some absent. The data show 150,000 to 200,000 clones, around 94% seen once. The input for sequencing was peripheral blood, taken 28 days after the second AZD1222 dose. The receptors come from an adult who received the AZD1222 COVID-19 vaccine.

The chain is built from TRBV4-1 and TRBJ1-3; D gene uncertain. V was trimmed by 2 bases and J by 1 base, leaving 15 bases between them. Germline CDR1 MGHRA, CDR2 YSYEKL. The CDR3 totals 17 residues. The CDR3 sequence is CASSQNQAGRSGNTIYF. The CDR3 nucleotides read TGCGCCAGCAGCCAAAATCAGGCGGGAAGGTCTGGAAACACCATATATTTT.

This chain links TRBV24-1 with TRBJ2-1; 8 bases align to TRBD2. Germline V gene sequence: CDR1 KGHDR, CDR2 SFDVKD. The CDR3 is 15 amino acids. Unmatched junction bases numbered 10, after V lost 4 bases and J lost 9 bases. The CDR3 sequence: CATSDAGRATGEQFF. Here the CDR3 DNA reads TGTGCCACCAGTGACGCCGGGAGGGCCACCGGTGAGCAGTTCTTC.

The chain uses TRBV27 and TRBJ2-7; 10 bases line up with TRBD1. This CDR3 is built from 17 residues. The germline V gene has CDR1 MNHEY and CDR2 SMNVEV (reference sequence). Trimming at V came to 0 bases and at J to 1 base, leaving 6 bases not matched to a gene. CDR3: CASSLSMDRGVSYEQYF. CDR3 sequence (DNA): TGTGCCAGCAGTTTATCAATGGACAGGGGGGTATCCTACGAGCAGTACTTC.

CDR3 coding DNA: TGCGCCAGCAGCCAAGTCTACCGGGGGCGGACTGAAGCTTTCTTT. Amino acid sequence: CASSQVYRGRTEAFF. The chain couples TRBV4-1 to TRBJ1-1; D is perhaps TRBD1 (6 bases). Trimming stripped 1 base from V and 5 bases from J, with 14 bases between. CDR1 is MGHRA and CDR2 is YSYEKL in the germline V gene. This CDR3 has 15 amino acids.

This rearrangement joins TRBV7-6 to TRBJ2-6; possible D gene TRBD1, 5 bases. Germline lookup yields CDR1 SGHVS and CDR2 FNYEAQ. Trimming took off 10 bases at V and 0 bases at J, with 16 bases between the two ends. The CDR3 loop spans 16 amino acids. The CDR3 DNA reads as TGTGCCATCCAGGGAAACTTGAACTCTGGGGCCAACGTCCTGACTTTC. This sequence encodes CAIQGNLNSGANVLTF.

This rearrangement joins TRBV10-3 to TRBJ2-1; 10 nucleotides line up with TRBD2. CDR3 length equals 14 residues. Trimming removed 6 bases from V and 7 bases from J; junction bases left unmatched: 6. Germline V lookup: CDR1 ENHRY, CDR2 SYGVKD. The CDR3 coding sequence is TGTGCCATCAGCCCTAGCGGGAGAGAGAATGAGCAGTTCTTC. Its translation: CAISPSGRENEQFF.

The chain couples TRBV18 to TRBJ1-5; D perhaps matches TRBD1 (6 bases). Per germline, CDR1 KGHSH and CDR2 LQKENI. CDR3 length: 13 amino acids. The germline V and J ends were trimmed by 5 bases and 5 bases, with 10 bases remaining between them. The CDR3 DNA is TGTGCCAGCTCAACAGGGACCCATCAGCCCCAGCATTTT. Amino acids: CASSTGTHQPQHF.

CDR3 bases: TGCGCCAGCAGCCAAGATATGGGTACGGAGTTGAACACTGAAGCTTTCTTT. Protein sequence: CASSQDMGTELNTEAFF. The chain is built from TRBV4-3 and TRBJ1-1, with D uncertain. Per the germline V gene, CDR1 is LGHNA and CDR2 is YSLEER. CDR3 length equals 17 residues. The V gene lost 0 bases and the J gene lost 0 bases, with 14 bases spanning the gap.

V is TRBV5-1 and J is TRBJ1-5; the D gene is possibly TRBD1 (6 bases). Trimming shortened V by 0 bases and J by 3 bases, and 10 bases separated the two germline ends. Germline values: CDR1 SGHRS, CDR2 YFSETQ. This CDR3 is built from 15 residues. CDR3 sequence: CASSLAGQLNQPQHF. Written as DNA, the CDR3 is TGCGCCAGCAGCTTGGCTGGACAGCTCAATCAGCCCCAGCATTTT.

This clone was observed a handful of times. This chain uses TRBV19 with TRBJ1-2; the D gene is possibly TRBD1 (5 bases). Germline V gene lookup returns CDR1 LNHDA and CDR2 SQIVND (reference sequence). Trimming took 7 bases from V and 10 from J, leaving 16 bases between them. The CDR3 runs to 12 residues. The CDR3 nucleotides are TGTGCCAGTACCCAAGACAGCTATACCTACACCTTC. Translating it yields CASTQDSYTYTF.

This rearrangement joins TRBV18 to TRBJ2-7, with D maybe TRBD1 (5 bases). Trimming removed 2 bases from V and 2 bases from J, with 13 bases in between. This CDR3 contains 15 residues. Germline CDR1 KGHSH, CDR2 LQKENI. The chain's CDR3 is CASSPLAGSPYEQYF. The CDR3 nucleotides are TGTGCCAGCTCACCATTGGCAGGGTCCCCCTACGAGCAGTACTTC.

This clone has a handful of counts. This chain joins TRBV9 and TRBJ1-6, with 9 bases matching TRBD1. J was trimmed by 8 bases and V by 3 bases; bases with no gene match: 6. CDR1 and CDR2 from the germline V gene are SGDLS and YYNGEE. This CDR3 has 15 residues. CDR3 protein: CASSETGTGYSPLHF. The CDR3 nucleotides read TGTGCCAGCAGCGAAACCGGGACAGGGTATTCACCCCTCCACTTT.

This clone is a singleton in its sample. This sequence joins TRBV28 and TRBJ2-5; TRBD2 might be the D (7 bases). CDR1 and CDR2 (germline): MDHEN, SYDVKM. Trimming shortened V by 8 bases and J by 5 bases, and 21 bases separated the two germline ends. This CDR3 spans 15 amino acids. The CDR3 loop is CASSSGGPKLETQYF. DNA for the CDR3: TGTGCCAGCTCGTCCGGGGGGCCTAAGTTGGAGACCCAGTACTTC. Full variable domain (outside the CDR3, taken from reference TRBV28 and TRBJ2-5): DVKVTQSSRYLVKRTGEKVFLECVQDMDHENMFWYRQDPGLGLRLIYFSYDVKMKEKGDIPEGYSVSREKKERFSLILESASTNQTSMYLCASSSGGPKLETQYFGPGTRLLVL.

V and J are TRBV19 and TRBJ2-7; D remains unclear. Germline V CDR1 and CDR2: LNHDA, SQIVND (reference sequence). V gave up 5 bases and J gave up 2 bases, with 13 bases separating them. The CDR3 length is 14 residues. The CDR3, as DNA: TGTGCCAGTAGTCGGTCGGGCGATACCTACGAGCAGTACTTC. It is translated as CASSRSGDTYEQYF.

J is TRBJ2-3 and V is TRBV2; 13 bases map to TRBD2. V lost 6 bases, J lost 0 bases, and 9 bases stayed unmatched. Germline loops: CDR1 SNHLY, CDR2 FYNNEI. CDR3 length: 18 amino acids. CDR3 coding DNA: TGTGCCAGCAGAGCGACACGGACTAGCGGGGGAAGCACAGATACGCAGTATTTT. Protein product: CASRATRTSGGSTDTQYF.

J is TRBJ2-1 and V is TRBV12-3 or TRBV12-4; D is tentatively TRBD1 or TRBD2 (5 bases each). V lost 8 bases, J lost 5 bases, and 13 bases lay in between. The CDR3 consists of 13 residues. CDR3 loop: CASPPGPNNEQFF. In DNA form, the CDR3 reads TGTGCCAGCCCCCCGGGGCCCAACAATGAGCAGTTCTTC.

V is TRBV12-3 or TRBV12-4 and J is TRBJ2-7, with TRBD1 matching 7 bases. V lost 3 bases to trimming and J lost 7 bases; unmatched junction nucleotides: 6. CDR3 length: 13 amino acids. CDR3 loop: CASSLTGPGEQYF. The CDR3 DNA reads TGTGCCAGCAGTTTGACAGGGCCAGGGGAGCAGTACTTC.

This chain connects TRBV6-2 or TRBV6-3 to TRBJ1-2, with 9 bases matching TRBD1. The germline V gene has CDR1 MNHEY and CDR2 SVGEGT. The CDR3 length is 14 residues. With 4 bases clipped from V and 2 bases from J, the junction kept 2 bases outside the gene matches. CDR3 sequence reads: CASSSTGGNYGYTF. CDR3 in DNA: TGTGCCAGCAGTTCCACAGGGGGCAACTATGGCTACACCTTC.

This clone was detected only a few times. The chain couples TRBV6-5 to TRBJ1-2, with no clear D. V lost 6 bases and J lost 1, with 12 bases in between. Germline V gene lookup returns CDR1 MNHEY and CDR2 SVGAGI. There are 14 residues in the CDR3. CDR3 sequence (DNA): TGTGCCAGCAGGGACGACGGGAGTAACTATGGCTACACCTTC. Its protein product is CASRDDGSNYGYTF.

The V and J genes are TRBV7-2 and TRBJ1-3; D unclear. V lost 3 bases and J lost 4, with 10 bases in between. This CDR3 has 14 amino acids. Per germline, CDR1 SGHTA and CDR2 FQGNSA. DNA for the CDR3: TGTGCCAGCAGCTTTCCTCCACCCGGAAACACCATATATTTT. Amino acids: CASSFPPPGNTIYF.

The chain combines TRBV5-1 with TRBJ2-2; weak D call: TRBD1 (5 bases). The V end was cut by 7 bases, the J end by 0 bases, with 19 bases between. CDR1 is SGHRS and CDR2 is YFSETQ in the germline V gene. The CDR3 spans 17 residues. In DNA form, the CDR3 reads TGCGCCAGCGACCGATGGGGCAGGACCACGAACACCGGGGAGCTGTTTTTT. Amino acids: CASDRWGRTTNTGELFF.

The chain combines TRBV30 with TRBJ2-1, with D possibly being TRBD1 (6 bases). The CDR3 covers 15 residues. Germline V CDR1 and CDR2: GTSNPN, SVGIG (reference sequence). Trimming left V 1 base short and J 12 bases short, with 22 bases between. CDR3 amino acids: CAWSDPLRQGPTQFF. CDR3 nucleotide sequence: TGTGCCTGGAGTGATCCCCTTCGGCAGGGGCCCACGCAGTTCTTC.

The V and J genes are TRBV5-1 and TRBJ2-7, with 7 nucleotides matching TRBD2. The CDR3 loop spans 16 amino acids. Germline CDR1 and CDR2: SGHRS and YFSETQ. V shed 0 bases, J shed 0 bases, and the junction held 6 bases outside the gene matches. The CDR3 loop is CASSLVAGVLSYEQYF. As DNA, the CDR3 is TGCGCCAGCAGCTTGGTTGCGGGAGTTCTCTCCTACGAGCAGTACTTC.

The rearrangement uses TRBV30 and TRBJ1-2; no firm D call. Germline V gene sequence: CDR1 GTSNPN, CDR2 SVGIG (reference sequence). This CDR3 has 13 amino acids. Trimming left V 0 bases short and J 0 bases short, with 5 bases between. This CDR3 is CAWSVEANYGYTF. CDR3 DNA: TGTGCCTGGAGTGTAGAAGCTAACTATGGCTACACCTTC.

The count of this clone is one. This chain uses TRBV9 with TRBJ2-3, with 12 bases matching TRBD2. After removal of 4 bases from V and 6 bases from J, the junction contained 6 bases not matched to a gene. CDR3 size: 15 residues. Germline CDR1 reads SGDLS; CDR2 reads YYNGEE. Here the CDR3 reads CASSSLAGGGDTQYF. In DNA form, the CDR3 reads TGTGCCAGCAGCTCCCTAGCGGGAGGGGGCGATACGCAGTATTTT.

The chain joins TRBV7-3 to TRBJ2-3, with TRBD1 matching 7 bases. The CDR3 has 13 residues. Germline values: CDR1 SGHTA, CDR2 FQGTGA. Trimming cost V 3 bases and J 6 bases; bases outside gene matches: 3. In DNA form, the CDR3 reads TGTGCCAGCAGCTTTGCCAGGGGGGATACGCAGTATTTT. Amino acids: CASSFARGDTQYF.